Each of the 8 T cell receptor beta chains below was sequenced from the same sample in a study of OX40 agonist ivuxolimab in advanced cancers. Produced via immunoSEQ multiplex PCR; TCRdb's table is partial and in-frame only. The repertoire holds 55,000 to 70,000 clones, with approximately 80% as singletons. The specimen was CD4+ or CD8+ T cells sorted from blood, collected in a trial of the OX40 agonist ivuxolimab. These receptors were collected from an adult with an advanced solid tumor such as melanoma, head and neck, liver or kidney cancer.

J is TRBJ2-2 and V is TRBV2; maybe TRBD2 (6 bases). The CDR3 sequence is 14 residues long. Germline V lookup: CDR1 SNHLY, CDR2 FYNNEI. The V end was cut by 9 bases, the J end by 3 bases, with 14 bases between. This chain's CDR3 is CASNRDFDTGELFF. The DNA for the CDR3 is TGTGCCAGTAACCGGGACTTTGACACCGGGGAGCTGTTTTTT. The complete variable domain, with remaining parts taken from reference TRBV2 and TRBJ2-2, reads EPEVTQTPSHQVTQMGQEVILRCVPISNHLYFYWYRQILGQKVEFLVSFYNNEISEKSEIFDDQFSVERPDGSNFTLKIRSTKLEDSAMYFCASNRDFDTGELFFGEGSRLTVL.

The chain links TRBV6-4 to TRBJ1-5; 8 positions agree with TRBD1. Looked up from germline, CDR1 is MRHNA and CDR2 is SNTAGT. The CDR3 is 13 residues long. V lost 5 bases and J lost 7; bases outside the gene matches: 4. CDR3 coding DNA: TGTGCCAGCAGTACACAGGGGGGGCAGCCCCAGCATTTT. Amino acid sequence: CASSTQGGQPQHF.

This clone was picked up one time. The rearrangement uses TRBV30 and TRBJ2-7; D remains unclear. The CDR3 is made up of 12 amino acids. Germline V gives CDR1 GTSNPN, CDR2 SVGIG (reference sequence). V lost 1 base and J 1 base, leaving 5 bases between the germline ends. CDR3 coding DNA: TGTGCCTGGAGTGCCCTTTCCTACGAGCAGTACTTC. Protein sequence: CAWSALSYEQYF.

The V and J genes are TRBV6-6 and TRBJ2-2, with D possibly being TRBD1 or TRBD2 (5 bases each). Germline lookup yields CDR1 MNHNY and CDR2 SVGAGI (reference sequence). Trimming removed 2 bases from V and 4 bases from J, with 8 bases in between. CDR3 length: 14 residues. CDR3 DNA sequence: TGTGCCAGCAGTTACAACGGGGCCACCGGGGAGCTGTTTTTT. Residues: CASSYNGATGELFF.

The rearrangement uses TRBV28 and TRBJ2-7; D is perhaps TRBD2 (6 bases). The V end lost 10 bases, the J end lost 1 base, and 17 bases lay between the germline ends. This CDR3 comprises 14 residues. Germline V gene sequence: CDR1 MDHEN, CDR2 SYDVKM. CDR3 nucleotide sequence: TGTGCCACCTCACGACCGGGACTGTCCTACGAGCAGTACTTC. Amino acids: CATSRPGLSYEQYF.

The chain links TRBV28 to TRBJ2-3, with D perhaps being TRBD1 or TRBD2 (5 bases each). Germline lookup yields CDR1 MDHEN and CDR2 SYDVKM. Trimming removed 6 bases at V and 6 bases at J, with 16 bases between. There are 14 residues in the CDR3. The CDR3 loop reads CASRPLRAGDTQYF. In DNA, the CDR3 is TGTGCCAGCAGGCCGTTGCGGGCAGGGGATACGCAGTATTTT.

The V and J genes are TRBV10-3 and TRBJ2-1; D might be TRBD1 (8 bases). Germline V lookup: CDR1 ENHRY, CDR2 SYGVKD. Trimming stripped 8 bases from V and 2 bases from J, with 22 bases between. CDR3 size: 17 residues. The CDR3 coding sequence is TGTGCCATCTGGGACAGGAGTGCCGGGACTACCTACAATGAGCAGTTCTTC. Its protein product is CAIWDRSAGTTYNEQFF.

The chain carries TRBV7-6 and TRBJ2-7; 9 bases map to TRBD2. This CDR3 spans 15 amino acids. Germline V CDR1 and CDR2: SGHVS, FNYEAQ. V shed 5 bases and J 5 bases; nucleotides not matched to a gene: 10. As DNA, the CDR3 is TGTGCCAGCAGCATCGTAGCGGGAGACACCGACGAGCAGTACTTC. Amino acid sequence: CASSIVAGDTDEQYF.